Only one count was recorded for the clone carrying this TCR beta chain. Germline assignment: CDR1 SQVTM and CDR2 ANQGSEA. There are 13 residues in the CDR3. Trimming pared 0 bases from V and 7 bases from J, leaving 9 bases between. RNA extraction was followed by reverse transcription into cDNA, which acted as the sequencing template. The table came from immunoSEQ multiplex PCR; TCRdb's copy has only in-frame clones and leaves some out. The table shows roughly 150,000 clones, with 55% occurring only once. This specimen comes from a study of CD8+ T cells in alopecia areata. What was sequenced was CD4+ T cells sorted from blood. The rearrangement joins TRBV29-1 to TRBJ2-2; D is unclear. This TCR was recovered from a human donor in good health. The CDR3 nucleotides read TGCAGCGTTGAAGAAAGAGTGGGCGGGGAGCTGTTTTTT. It specifies CSVEERVGGELFF.